A selection of T cell receptor beta chains follows, all from one sample in a study of identical twins. TCRdb redid the calling of the 5' RACE reads with MiXCR, one entry per CDR3 protein. The data show 400,000 to 600,000 distinct CDR3 sequences, approximately 20% seen once. This sample was also put to use in a study of yellow fever vaccine responses in identical twins.

The sequenced material came from CD4+ T cells sorted from blood. Receptors originate from a woman aged 18-29 years in good health. CDR3s include the opening cysteine and the closing phenylalanine or tryptophan. D genes are given only for firm matches. Clone size is not always given. Where it is, it says once, few, many or a class for expanded clones.

>-|TRBJ2-3|TRBV6-4|few
CASSEGAGTDTQYF
TGTGCCAGCAGTGAGGGGGCGGGCACAGATACGCAGTATTTT
>TRBD1|TRBJ1-2|TRBV3-1|few
CASSQGGQPRGGYTF
TGTGCCAGCAGCCAGGGGGGACAGCCCAGGGGTGGCTACACCTTC
>-|TRBJ2-2|TRBV7-3|few
CASSLFTNTGELFF
TGTGCCAGCAGCTTATTTACGAACACCGGGGAGCTGTTTTTT
>-|TRBJ1-5|TRBV24-1|few
CATSDLILRQGNQPQHF
TGTGCCACCAGTGATTTGATTCTTCGACAGGGCAATCAGCCCCAGCATTTT
>TRBD2|TRBJ2-3|TRBV18|-
CASSPAGTSGSTDTQYF
TGTGCCAGCTCACCCGCGGGGACTAGCGGGAGCACAGATACGCAGTATTTT
>TRBD1|TRBJ2-3|TRBV24-1|-
CATSDLWGQGPDTQYF
TGTGCCACCAGTGATTTGTGGGGACAGGGCCCAGATACGCAGTATTTT
>TRBD2|TRBJ2-3|TRBV12-3/TRBV12-4|-
CASSSRTSGENTDTQYF
TGTGCCAGCAGTTCTAGGACTAGCGGGGAGAACACAGATACGCAGTATTTT
>TRBD1|TRBJ2-3|TRBV5-1|few
CASSSRGQDTDTQYF
TGCGCCAGCAGCTCCAGGGGGCAGGACACAGATACGCAGTATTTT
>TRBD2|TRBJ2-7|TRBV14|few
CASSQGRTSDRYEQYF
TGTGCCAGCAGCCAAGGAAGGACTAGCGATAGGTACGAGCAGTACTTC
>-|TRBJ2-1|TRBV12-3/TRBV12-4|few
CASSPNRGGSYNEQFF
TGTGCCAGCAGTCCCAATAGGGGGGGGTCCTACAATGAGCAGTTCTTC
>TRBD1|TRBJ2-6|TRBV29-1|few
CSVRGTGPSGANVLTF
TGCAGCGTTCGCGGGACAGGTCCCTCTGGGGCCAACGTCCTGACTTTC
>-|TRBJ2-1|TRBV27|few
CASTGLGQNEQFF
TGTGCCAGCACAGGTCTAGGCCAGAATGAGCAGTTCTTC
>TRBD1|TRBJ2-1|TRBV24-1|-
CATSGQGSGNEQFF
TGTGCCACCTCGGGACAGGGCTCGGGTAATGAGCAGTTCTTC
>-|TRBJ2-7|TRBV20-1|-
CSARDGRAISYEQYF
TGCAGTGCTAGAGATGGGCGGGCTATCTCCTACGAGCAGTACTTC
>-|TRBJ2-1|TRBV12-3/TRBV12-4|few
CASSWNLRAQQEQFF
TGTGCCAGCAGTTGGAACCTACGAGCGCAGCAGGAGCAGTTCTTC
>TRBD1|TRBJ1-1|TRBV5-6|many
CASSSRRGQGAEAFF
TGTGCCAGCAGCTCAAGAAGAGGACAGGGGGCTGAAGCTTTCTTT
>-|TRBJ2-5|TRBV6-1|-
CASSERTGTYQETQYF
TGTGCCAGCAGTGAAAGAACAGGGACCTACCAAGAGACCCAGTACTTC
>-|TRBJ1-5|TRBV20-1|few
CSAPESGVQPQHF
TGCAGTGCCCCCGAGTCAGGGGTTCAGCCCCAGCATTTT
>TRBD1|TRBJ1-1|TRBV5-1|-
CASSSGGRGSNTEAFF
TGCGCCAGCAGCTCAGGGGGCAGGGGCTCAAACACTGAAGCTTTCTTT
>TRBD1|TRBJ2-1|TRBV6-4|few
CASSVGDRGNEQFF
TGTGCCAGCAGTGTCGGGGACAGGGGAAATGAGCAGTTCTTC
>-|TRBJ1-2|TRBV19|-
CASSESPGAVGYGYTF
TGTGCCAGTAGTGAGTCGCCGGGAGCCGTTGGGTATGGCTACACCTTC
>-|TRBJ2-1|TRBV3-1|few
CASSHRTLHNEQFF
TGTGCCAGCAGCCACAGGACGTTACACAATGAGCAGTTCTTC
>TRBD2|TRBJ2-7|TRBV2|-
CASSEIGTSGSEQYF
TGTGCCAGCAGTGAAATCGGGACTAGCGGGAGCGAGCAGTACTTC
>-|TRBJ2-1|TRBV12-3/TRBV12-4|-
CASSRPRGSYNEQFF
TGTGCCAGCAGTCGTCCCCGGGGGTCCTACAATGAGCAGTTCTTC
>TRBD1|TRBJ1-2|TRBV12-3/TRBV12-4|few
CASKGTGVYTF
TGTGCCAGCAAGGGGACAGGGGTCTACACCTTC
>-|TRBJ2-1|TRBV7-8|-
CASSLDTPLNSFSYNEQFF
TGTGCCAGCAGCTTAGATACGCCCCTAAACTCGTTCTCCTACAATGAGCAGTTCTTC
>TRBD2|TRBJ2-5|TRBV5-1|-
CASSLFLGLAGQETQYF
TGCGCCAGCAGCTTGTTTTTGGGATTAGCGGGGCAAGAGACCCAGTACTTC
>-|TRBJ2-7|TRBV29-1|-
CSVGGLTSGLYEQYF
TGCAGCGTTGGGGGTCTTACGAGTGGGCTCTACGAGCAGTACTTC
>TRBD2|TRBJ2-7|TRBV20-1|few
CSARTSGYYEQYF
TGCAGTGCTAGGACTAGCGGATATTACGAGCAGTACTTC
>-|TRBJ2-3|TRBV7-9|few
CTGGEGTGNGDTQYF
TGTACCGGCGGTGAGGGGACGGGCAATGGAGATACGCAGTATTTT
>-|TRBJ2-5|TRBV4-2|-
CASSQEGAGAQETQYF
TGTGCCAGCAGCCAAGAAGGAGCAGGGGCGCAAGAGACCCAGTACTTC
>-|TRBJ2-2|TRBV5-1|many
CASSLTGNGELFF
TGCGCCAGCAGCTTGACAGGGAACGGGGAGCTGTTTTTT
>-|TRBJ1-6|TRBV5-1|few
CASRGARGDSPLHF
TGCGCCAGCAGGGGAGCAAGGGGTGATTCACCCCTCCACTTT
>-|TRBJ2-5|TRBV11-2|-
CASSLVPGSGSGLYQETQYF
TGTGCCAGCAGCTTAGTCCCGGGGTCTGGGTCGGGGTTGTACCAAGAGACCCAGTACTTC